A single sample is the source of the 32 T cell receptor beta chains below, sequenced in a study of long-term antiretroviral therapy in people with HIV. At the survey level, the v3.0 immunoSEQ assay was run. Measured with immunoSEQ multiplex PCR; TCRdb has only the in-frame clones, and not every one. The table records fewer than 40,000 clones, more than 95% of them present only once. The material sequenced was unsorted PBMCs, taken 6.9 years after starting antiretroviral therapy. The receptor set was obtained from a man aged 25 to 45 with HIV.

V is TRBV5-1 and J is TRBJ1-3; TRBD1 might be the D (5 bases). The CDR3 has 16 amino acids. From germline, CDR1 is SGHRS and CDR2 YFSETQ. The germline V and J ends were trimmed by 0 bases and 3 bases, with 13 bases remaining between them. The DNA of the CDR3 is TGCGCCAGCAGCTTGGAGTCGGGTAGGGGTGGAAACACCATATATTTT. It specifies CASSLESGRGGNTIYF.

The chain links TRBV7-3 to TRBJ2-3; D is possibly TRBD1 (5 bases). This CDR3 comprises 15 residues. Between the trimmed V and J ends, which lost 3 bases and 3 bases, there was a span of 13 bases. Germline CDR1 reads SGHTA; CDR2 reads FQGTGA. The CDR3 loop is CASSFRGSKTDTQYF. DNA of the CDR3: TGTGCCAGCAGCTTTAGGGGATCGAAGACAGATACGCAGTATTTT.

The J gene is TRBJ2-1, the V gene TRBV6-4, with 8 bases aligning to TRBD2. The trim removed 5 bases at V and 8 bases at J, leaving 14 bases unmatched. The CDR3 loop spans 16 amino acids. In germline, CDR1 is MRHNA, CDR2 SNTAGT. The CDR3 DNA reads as TGTGCCAGCAGTCCGGACTCAACGGGGGGGCCCGATGAGCAGTTCTTC. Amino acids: CASSPDSTGGPDEQFF.

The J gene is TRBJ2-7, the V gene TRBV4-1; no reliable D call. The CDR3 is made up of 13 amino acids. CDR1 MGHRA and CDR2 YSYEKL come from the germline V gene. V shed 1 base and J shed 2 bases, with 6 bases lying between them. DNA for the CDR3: TGCGCCAGCAGCCAAGTCGGTGCCTACGAGCAGTACTTC. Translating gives CASSQVGAYEQYF.

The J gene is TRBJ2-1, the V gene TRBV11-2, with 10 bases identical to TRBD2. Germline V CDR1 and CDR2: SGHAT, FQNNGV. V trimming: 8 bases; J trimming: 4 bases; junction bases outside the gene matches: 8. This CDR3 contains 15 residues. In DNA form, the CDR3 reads TGTGCCAGCCGATCGACTAGCGGGCCTTACAATGAGCAGTTCTTC. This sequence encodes CASRSTSGPYNEQFF.

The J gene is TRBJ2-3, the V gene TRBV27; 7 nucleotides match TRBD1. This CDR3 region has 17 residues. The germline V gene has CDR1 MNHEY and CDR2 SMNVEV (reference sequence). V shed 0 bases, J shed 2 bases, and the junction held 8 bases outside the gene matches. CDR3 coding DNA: TGTGCCAGCAGTTTATCGGCCGGGACAGTTAACACAGATACGCAGTATTTT. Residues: CASSLSAGTVNTDTQYF.

This CDR3 reads CASSLSGAYEGYTF. The CDR3 region has the DNA TGTGCCAGCAGTTTATCTGGGGCCTACGAGGGCTACACCTTC. This chain uses TRBV27 with TRBJ1-2; TRBD1 might be the D (5 bases). Trimming pared 0 bases from V and 8 bases from J, leaving 13 bases between. Germline V lookup: CDR1 MNHEY, CDR2 SMNVEV (reference sequence). This CDR3 comprises 14 residues.

The CDR3 bases are TGCGCCAGCAGTGAGGGTACAGATACGCAGTATTTT. Protein sequence: CASSEGTDTQYF. The chain uses TRBV10-2 and TRBJ2-3; no clear D gene. Trimming left V 2 bases short and J 3 bases short, with 3 bases between. Germline V gives CDR1 WSHSY, CDR2 SAAADI. The CDR3 sequence is 12 residues long.

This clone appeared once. As DNA, the CDR3 is TGTGCCAGCAGCCGTGGGGGGTACGAGCAGTACTTC. This codes for CASSRGGYEQYF. V is TRBV6-5 and J is TRBJ2-7; a weak D match, TRBD2 (6 bases). Trimming removed 6 bases at V and 4 bases at J, with 10 bases between. CDR1 and CDR2 (germline): MNHEY, SVGAGI. There are 12 residues in the CDR3.

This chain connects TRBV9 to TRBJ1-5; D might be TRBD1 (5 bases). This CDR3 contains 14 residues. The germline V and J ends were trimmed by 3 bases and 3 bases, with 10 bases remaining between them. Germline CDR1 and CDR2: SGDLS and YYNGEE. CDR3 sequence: CASSATEVNQPQHF. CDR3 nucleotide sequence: TGTGCCAGCAGCGCGACAGAAGTCAATCAGCCCCAGCATTTT.

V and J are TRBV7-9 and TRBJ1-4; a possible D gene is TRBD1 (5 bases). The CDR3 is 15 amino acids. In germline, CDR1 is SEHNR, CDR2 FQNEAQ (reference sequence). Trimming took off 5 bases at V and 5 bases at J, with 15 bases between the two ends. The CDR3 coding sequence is TGTGCCAGCAGCCCCAAGGGGCACCTGAATGAAAAACTGTTTTTT. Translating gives CASSPKGHLNEKLFF.

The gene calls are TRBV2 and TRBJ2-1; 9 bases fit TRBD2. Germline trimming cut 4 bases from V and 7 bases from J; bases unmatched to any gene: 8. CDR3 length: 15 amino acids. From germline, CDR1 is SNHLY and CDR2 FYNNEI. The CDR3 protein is CASSVAGATSNEQFF. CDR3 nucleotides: TGTGCCAGCAGTGTAGCGGGGGCGACTTCTAATGAGCAGTTCTTC.

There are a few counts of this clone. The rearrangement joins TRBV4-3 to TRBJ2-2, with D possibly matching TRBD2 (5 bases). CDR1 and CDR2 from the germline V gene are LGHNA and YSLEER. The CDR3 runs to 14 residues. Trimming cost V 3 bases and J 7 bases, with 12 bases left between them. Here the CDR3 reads CASSHGVGIGELFF. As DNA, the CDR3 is TGCGCCAGCAGCCACGGGGTAGGGATCGGGGAGCTGTTTTTT.

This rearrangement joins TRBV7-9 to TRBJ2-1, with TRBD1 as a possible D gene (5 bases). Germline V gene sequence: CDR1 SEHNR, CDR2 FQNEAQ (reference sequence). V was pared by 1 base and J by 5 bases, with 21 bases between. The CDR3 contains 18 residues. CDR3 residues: CASSLVPVGVWLHNEQFF. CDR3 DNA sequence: TGTGCCAGCAGCTTAGTTCCGGTAGGGGTTTGGCTTCACAATGAGCAGTTCTTC.

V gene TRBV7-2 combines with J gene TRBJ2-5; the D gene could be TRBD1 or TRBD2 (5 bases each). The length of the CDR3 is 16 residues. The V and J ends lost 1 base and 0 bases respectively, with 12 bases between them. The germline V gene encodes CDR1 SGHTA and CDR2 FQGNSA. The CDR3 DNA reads TGTGCCAGCAGCTTAGAGGAGGTGGGGGACCAAGAGACCCAGTACTTC. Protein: CASSLEEVGDQETQYF.

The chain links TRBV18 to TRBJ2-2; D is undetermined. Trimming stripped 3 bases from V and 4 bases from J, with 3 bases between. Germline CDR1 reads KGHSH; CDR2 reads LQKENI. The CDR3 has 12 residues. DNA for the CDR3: TGTGCCAGCTCACCGGTCACCGGGGAGCTGTTTTTT. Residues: CASSPVTGELFF.

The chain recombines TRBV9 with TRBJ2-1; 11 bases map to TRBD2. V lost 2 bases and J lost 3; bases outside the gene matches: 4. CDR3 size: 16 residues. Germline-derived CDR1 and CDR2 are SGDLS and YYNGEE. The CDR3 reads CASSVAGLADYNEQFF. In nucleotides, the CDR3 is TGTGCCAGCAGCGTGGCGGGACTAGCGGACTACAATGAGCAGTTCTTC.

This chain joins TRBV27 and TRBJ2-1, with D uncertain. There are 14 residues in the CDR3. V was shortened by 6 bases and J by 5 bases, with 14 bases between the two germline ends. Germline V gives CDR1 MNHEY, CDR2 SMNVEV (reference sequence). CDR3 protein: CASSPYGSNNEQFF. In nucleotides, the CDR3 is TGTGCCAGCAGCCCGTACGGGTCGAACAATGAGCAGTTCTTC.

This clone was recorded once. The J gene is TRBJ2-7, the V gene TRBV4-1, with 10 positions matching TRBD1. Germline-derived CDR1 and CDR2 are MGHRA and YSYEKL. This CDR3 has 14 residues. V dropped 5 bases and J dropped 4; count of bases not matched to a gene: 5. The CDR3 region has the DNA TGCGCCAGCAGCGTACGGGACAGGGGTTACGAGCAGTACTTC. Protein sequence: CASSVRDRGYEQYF.

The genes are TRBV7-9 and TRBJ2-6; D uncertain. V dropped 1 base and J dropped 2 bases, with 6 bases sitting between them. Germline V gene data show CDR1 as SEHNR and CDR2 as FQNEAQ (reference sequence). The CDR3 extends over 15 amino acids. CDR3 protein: CASSLGETGANVLTF. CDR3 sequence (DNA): TGTGCCAGCAGCTTAGGGGAAACTGGGGCCAACGTCCTGACTTTC.

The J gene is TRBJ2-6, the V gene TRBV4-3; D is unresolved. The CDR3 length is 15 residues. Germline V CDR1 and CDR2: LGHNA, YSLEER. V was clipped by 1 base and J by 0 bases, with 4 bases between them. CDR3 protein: CASSQVHSGANVLTF. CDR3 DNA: TGCGCCAGCAGCCAAGTTCACTCTGGGGCCAACGTCCTGACTTTC.

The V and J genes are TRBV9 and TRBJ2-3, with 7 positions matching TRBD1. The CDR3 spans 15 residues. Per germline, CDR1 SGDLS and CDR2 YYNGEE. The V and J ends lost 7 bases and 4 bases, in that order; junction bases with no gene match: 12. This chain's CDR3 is CASGNLQGYPDTQYF. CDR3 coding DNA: TGTGCCAGCGGGAATCTACAGGGGTATCCAGATACGCAGTATTTT.

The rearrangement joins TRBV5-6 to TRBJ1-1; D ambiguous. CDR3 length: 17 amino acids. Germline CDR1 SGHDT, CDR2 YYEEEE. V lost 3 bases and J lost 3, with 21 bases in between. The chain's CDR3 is CASSSKFGEGWDTEAFF. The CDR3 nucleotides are TGTGCCAGCAGCTCGAAGTTCGGGGAGGGTTGGGACACTGAAGCTTTCTTT.

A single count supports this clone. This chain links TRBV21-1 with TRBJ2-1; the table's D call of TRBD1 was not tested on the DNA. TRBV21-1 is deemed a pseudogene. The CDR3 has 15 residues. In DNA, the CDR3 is TGTGCCAGCAGCAAGGAAGAAGAACAGGAGAGTGAGCAGTTCTTC. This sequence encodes CASSKEEEQESEQFF.

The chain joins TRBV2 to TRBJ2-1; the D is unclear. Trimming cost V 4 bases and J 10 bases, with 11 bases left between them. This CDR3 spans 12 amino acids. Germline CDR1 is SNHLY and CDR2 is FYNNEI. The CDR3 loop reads CASSGQTYEQFF. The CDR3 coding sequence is TGTGCCAGCAGTGGGCAGACATACGAGCAGTTCTTC. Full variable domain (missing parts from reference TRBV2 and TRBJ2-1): EPEVTQTPSHQVTQMGQEVILRCVPISNHLYFYWYRQILGQKVEFLVSFYNNEISEKSEIFDDQFSVERPDGSNFTLKIRSTKLEDSAMYFCASSGQTYEQFFGPGTRLTVL.

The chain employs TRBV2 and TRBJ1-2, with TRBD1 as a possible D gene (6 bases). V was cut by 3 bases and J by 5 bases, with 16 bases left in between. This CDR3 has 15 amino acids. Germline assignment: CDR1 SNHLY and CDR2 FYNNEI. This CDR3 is CASSEDRRGLYGYTF. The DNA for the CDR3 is TGTGCCAGCAGTGAGGACAGACGGGGTTTATATGGCTACACCTTC.

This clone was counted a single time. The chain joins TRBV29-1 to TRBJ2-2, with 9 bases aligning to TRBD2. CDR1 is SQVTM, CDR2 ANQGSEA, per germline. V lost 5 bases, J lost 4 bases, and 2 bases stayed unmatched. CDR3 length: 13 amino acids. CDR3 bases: TGCAGCGTTTCACTAGCGGGCACCGGGGAGCTGTTTTTT. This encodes CSVSLAGTGELFF.

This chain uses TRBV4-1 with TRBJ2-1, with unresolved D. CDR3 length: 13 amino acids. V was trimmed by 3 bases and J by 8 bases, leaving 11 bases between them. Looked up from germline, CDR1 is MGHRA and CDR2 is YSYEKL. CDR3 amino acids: CASSQAGFYEQFF. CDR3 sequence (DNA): TGCGCCAGCAGCCAGGCCGGGTTCTATGAGCAGTTCTTC.

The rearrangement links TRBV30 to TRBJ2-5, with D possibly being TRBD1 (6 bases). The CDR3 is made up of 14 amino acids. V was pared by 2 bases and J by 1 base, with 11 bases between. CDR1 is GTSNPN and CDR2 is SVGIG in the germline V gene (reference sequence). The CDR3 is CAWSSGALQETQYF. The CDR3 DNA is TGTGCCTGGAGTTCAGGGGCTCTCCAAGAGACCCAGTACTTC.

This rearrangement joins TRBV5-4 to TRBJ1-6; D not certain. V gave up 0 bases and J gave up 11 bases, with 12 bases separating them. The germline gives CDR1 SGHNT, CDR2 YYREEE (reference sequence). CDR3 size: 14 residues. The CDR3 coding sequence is TGTGCCAGCAGCTTGGCCCCTGAATGGACACCCCTCCACTTT. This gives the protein CASSLAPEWTPLHF.

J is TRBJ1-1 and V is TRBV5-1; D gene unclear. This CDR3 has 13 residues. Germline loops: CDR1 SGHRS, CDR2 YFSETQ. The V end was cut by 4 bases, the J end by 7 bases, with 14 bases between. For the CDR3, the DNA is TGCGCCAGCAGCCGCACAGTCACCAGTGAAGCTTTCTTT. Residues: CASSRTVTSEAFF.

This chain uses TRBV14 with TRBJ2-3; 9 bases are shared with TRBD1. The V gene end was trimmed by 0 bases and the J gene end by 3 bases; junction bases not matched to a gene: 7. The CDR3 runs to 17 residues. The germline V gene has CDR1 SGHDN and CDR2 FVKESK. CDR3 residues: CASSQDHGTGITDTQYF. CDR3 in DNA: TGTGCCAGCAGCCAAGATCATGGGACAGGGATTACAGATACGCAGTATTTT. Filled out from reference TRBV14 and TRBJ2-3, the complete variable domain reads EAGVTQFPSHSVIEKGQTVTLRCDPISGHDNLYWYRRVMGKEIKFLLHFVKESKQDESGMPNNRFLAERTGGTYSTLKVQPAELEDSGVYFCASSQDHGTGITDTQYFGPGTRLTVL.